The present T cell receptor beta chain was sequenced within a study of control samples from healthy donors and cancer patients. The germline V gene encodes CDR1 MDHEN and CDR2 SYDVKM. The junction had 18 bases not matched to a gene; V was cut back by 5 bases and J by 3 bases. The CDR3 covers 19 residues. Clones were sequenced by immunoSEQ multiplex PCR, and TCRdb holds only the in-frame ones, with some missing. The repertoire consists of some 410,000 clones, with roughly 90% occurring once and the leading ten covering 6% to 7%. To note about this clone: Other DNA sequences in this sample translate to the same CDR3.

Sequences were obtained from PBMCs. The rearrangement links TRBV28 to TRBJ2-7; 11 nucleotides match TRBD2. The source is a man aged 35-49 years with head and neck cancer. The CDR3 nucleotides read TGTGCCAGCAGTCAACGCCAAGGACTAGCGGGCTCCGCGGGCTACGAGCAGTACTTC. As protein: CASSQRQGLAGSAGYEQYF. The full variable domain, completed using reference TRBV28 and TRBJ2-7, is DVKVTQSSRYLVKRTGEKVFLECVQDMDHENMFWYRQDPGLGLRLIYFSYDVKMKEKGDIPEGYSVSREKKERFSLILESASTNQTSMYLCASSQRQGLAGSAGYEQYFGPGTRLTVT.